Each of the 29 T cell receptor beta chains below was sequenced from the same sample in a study of beta chain features in type 1 diabetes. Expressed TCRB transcripts were sequenced because the entire RNA isolate underwent reverse transcription. Some clones are missing from TCRdb's copy, which holds only in-frame ones; the method was immunoSEQ multiplex PCR. The table includes about 160,000 clones, roughly 9% detected once. Input material: central memory CD4+ T cells from blood. These receptors were obtained from a young woman in good health.

This clone was detected only a few times. The rearrangement uses TRBV14 and TRBJ2-3, with D maybe TRBD2 (5 bases). Trimming shortened V by 1 base and J by 2 bases, and 16 bases separated the two germline ends. The CDR3 contains 17 residues. The V gene's germline CDR1 is SGHDN and CDR2 FVKESK. The CDR3 region has the DNA TGTGCCAGCAGCCAAGCCCGATGGCAGCGGAACACAGATACGCAGTATTTT. Its protein is CASSQARWQRNTDTQYF.

This clone was found a few times. This chain uses TRBV5-4 with TRBJ2-1, with 15 bases aligning to TRBD2. The CDR3 has 15 residues. Germline CDR1 SGHNT, CDR2 YYREEE (reference sequence). After removal of 4 bases from V and 9 bases from J, the junction contained 5 bases not matched to a gene. CDR3 nucleotides: TGTGCCAGCAGCCCTGGACTAGCGGGAGGGGCTGAGCAGTTCTTC. The encoded protein is CASSPGLAGGAEQFF.

The rearrangement joins TRBV9 to TRBJ2-2; a possible D gene is TRBD1 (5 bases). V lost 3 bases, J lost 3 bases, and 21 bases lay in between. CDR1 and CDR2 (germline): SGDLS, YYNGEE. This CDR3 comprises 18 residues. The CDR3 DNA follows: TGTGCCAGCAGCGGACGACAAGGGCAGGGAATCGACACCGGGGAGCTGTTTTTT. It is translated as CASSGRQGQGIDTGELFF.

The sample holds a few counts of this clone. This CDR3 reads CASSLDTMNTEAFF. The CDR3 bases are TGTGCCAGCAGCTTAGACACAATGAACACTGAAGCTTTCTTT. The genes are TRBV7-9 and TRBJ1-1, with D unresolved. V dropped 1 base and J dropped 0 bases, with 6 bases sitting between them. This CDR3 is 14 amino acids long. CDR1 and CDR2 (germline): SEHNR, FQNEAQ (reference sequence).

The chain recombines TRBV7-3 with TRBJ2-3; no clear D gene. Germline V gene lookup returns CDR1 SGHTA and CDR2 FQGTGA. The CDR3 has 15 residues. V was cut by 2 bases and J by 4 bases, with 13 bases left in between. CDR3 nucleotides: TGTGCCAGCAGCTTATCCCCTACCTGGTCAGATACGCAGTATTTT. Its translation is CASSLSPTWSDTQYF.

This clone was observed a few times. V is TRBV7-8 and J is TRBJ2-3, with TRBD2 identical over 12 bases. The CDR3 sequence is 16 residues long. V trimming: 2 bases; J trimming: 6 bases; junction bases outside the gene matches: 6. CDR1 and CDR2 from the germline V gene are SGHVS and FQNEAQ. CDR3 bases: TGTGCCAGCAGCTTACCGACTAGCGGGAGCGGGGATACGCAGTATTTT. Encoded protein: CASSLPTSGSGDTQYF.

This clone was detected a few times. The chain is built from TRBV19 and TRBJ2-7; 12 bases line up with TRBD2. This CDR3 is built from 15 residues. After removal of 7 bases from V and 2 bases from J, the junction contained 6 bases not matched to a gene. Germline V gives CDR1 LNHDA, CDR2 SQIVND (reference sequence). The CDR3 coding sequence is TGTGCCAGTACCCCGACTAGCGGGAGTCCCTACGAGCAGTACTTC. Its translation is CASTPTSGSPYEQYF.

V usage is TRBV9 and J usage is TRBJ2-1, with 8 bases matching TRBD2. CDR1 and CDR2 from the germline V gene are SGDLS and YYNGEE. V shed 4 bases, J shed 9 bases, and the junction held 15 bases outside the gene matches. This CDR3 has 16 residues. The CDR3 protein is CASSPGGVTSVREQFF. CDR3 sequence (DNA): TGTGCCAGCAGCCCCGGGGGGGTTACTAGCGTTCGTGAGCAGTTCTTC.

This clone was counted ten times or more. V is TRBV6-6 and J is TRBJ1-6; 9 bases match TRBD1. Germline values: CDR1 MNHNY, CDR2 SVGAGI (reference sequence). V lost 7 bases and J lost 10; bases outside the gene matches: 8. This CDR3 spans 14 amino acids. Written as DNA, the CDR3 is TGTGCCAGCACCCGGACAGGGGACAGATCACCCCTCCACTTT. Amino acid sequence: CASTRTGDRSPLHF.

This clone has only a few counts. The chain uses TRBV4-3 and TRBJ1-2; D might be TRBD1 (5 bases). Germline V gene data show CDR1 as LGHNA and CDR2 as YSLEER. Between the trimmed V and J ends, which lost 11 bases and 3 bases, there was a span of 13 bases. This CDR3 comprises 12 residues. Here the CDR3 DNA reads TGCGCCTCGTCGGGGGTTGACTATGGCTACACCTTC. Its translation: CASSGVDYGYTF.

V usage is TRBV7-2 and J usage is TRBJ2-7, with D perhaps TRBD1 (5 bases). Germline assignment: CDR1 SGHTA and CDR2 FQGNSA. CDR3 length equals 14 residues. V was cut by 5 bases and J by 0 bases, with 11 bases left in between. The CDR3 region has the DNA TGTGCCAGCAGCCTAAGACAGAGCTCCTACGAGCAGTACTTC. It encodes CASSLRQSSYEQYF.

The CDR3 here is CSALGTANSGNTIYF. The DNA for the CDR3 is TGCAGCGCTCTCGGGACAGCCAATTCTGGAAACACCATATATTTT. V usage is TRBV29-1 and J usage is TRBJ1-3; 7 bases are a match to TRBD1. V trimming: 7 bases; J trimming: 1 base; junction bases outside the gene matches: 10. CDR3 length: 15 amino acids. The V gene's germline CDR1 is SQVTM and CDR2 ANQGSEA. The complete variable domain, with remaining parts taken from reference TRBV29-1 and TRBJ1-3, reads SAVISQKPSRDICQRGTSLTIQCQVDSQVTMMFWYRQQPGQSLTLIATANQGSEATYESGFVIDKFPISRPNLTFSTLTVSNMSPEDSSIYLCSALGTANSGNTIYFGEGSWLTVV.

This clone appeared a few times. The J gene is TRBJ2-7, the V gene TRBV5-5; 8 bases agree with TRBD1. The V and J ends lost 1 base and 3 bases, in that order; junction bases with no gene match: 3. The CDR3 is 14 residues long. Germline CDR1 reads SGHKS; CDR2 reads YYEKEE (reference sequence). Here the CDR3 reads CASSLMGTGYEQYF. The CDR3 DNA follows: TGTGCCAGCAGCTTGATGGGGACAGGCTACGAGCAGTACTTC.

The chain employs TRBV9 and TRBJ2-5; 8 nucleotides match TRBD1. Losses at the gene ends were 4 bases for V and 5 bases for J; bases not matched to a gene: 7. Germline assignment: CDR1 SGDLS and CDR2 YYNGEE. The CDR3 sequence is 14 residues long. The CDR3 reads CASSPKTGEETQYF. CDR3 nucleotide sequence: TGTGCCAGCAGCCCTAAGACAGGGGAGGAGACCCAGTACTTC. The full variable domain, in which reference TRBV9 and TRBJ2-5 provide the parts outside the CDR3, is DSGVTQTPKHLITATGQRVTLRCSPRSGDLSVYWYQQSLDQGLQFLIQYYNGEERAKGNILERFSAQQFPDLHSELNLSSLELGDSALYFCASSPKTGEETQYFGPGTRLLVL.

V and J are TRBV5-1 and TRBJ2-5; the D gene is possibly TRBD1 (6 bases). The CDR3 spans 14 residues. V was cut by 5 bases and J by 3 bases, with 14 bases left in between. Germline CDR1 reads SGHRS; CDR2 reads YFSETQ. CDR3 protein: CASRTTPGEETQYF. CDR3 DNA: TGCGCCAGCAGGACTACCCCAGGGGAAGAGACCCAGTACTTC.

J is TRBJ1-4 and V is TRBV7-9; TRBD1 aligns across 7 bases. After removal of 5 bases from V and 3 bases from J, the junction contained 9 bases not matched to a gene. This CDR3 region has 16 residues. CDR1 and CDR2 from the germline V gene are SEHNR and FQNEAQ (reference sequence). The CDR3 here is CASSVVLGTANEKLFF. DNA of the CDR3: TGTGCCAGCAGCGTAGTTCTCGGGACAGCTAATGAAAAACTGTTTTTT.

V gene TRBV18 combines with J gene TRBJ1-2; TRBD1 agrees at 8 bases. Germline assignment: CDR1 KGHSH and CDR2 LQKENI. Trimming removed 4 bases from V and 5 bases from J; junction bases left unmatched: 3. This CDR3 has 13 amino acids. Written as DNA, the CDR3 is TGTGCCAGCTCACGGACAGGGACTTATGGCTACACCTTC. This codes for CASSRTGTYGYTF.

The gene calls are TRBV30 and TRBJ1-2; D unresolved. From germline, CDR1 is GTSNPN and CDR2 SVGIG (reference sequence). V lost 4 bases and J 5 bases, leaving 14 bases between the germline ends. CDR3 length: 13 amino acids. The CDR3 DNA reads as TGTGCCTGGATTAGGCGGGTCGGGTATGGCTACACCTTC. This sequence encodes CAWIRRVGYGYTF.

The rearrangement links TRBV29-1 to TRBJ2-3; D is perhaps TRBD1 (7 bases). CDR3 size: 13 residues. Germline values: CDR1 SQVTM, CDR2 ANQGSEA. Between the trimmed V and J ends, which lost 7 bases and 2 bases, there was a span of 13 bases. CDR3 nucleotides: TGCAGCGGAATCAGGGGGGACACAGATACGCAGTATTTT. This gives the protein CSGIRGDTDTQYF.

The V and J genes are TRBV5-4 and TRBJ2-5, with TRBD2 matching over 8 bases. With V trimmed by 4 bases and J by 1 base, 6 bases remained unmatched. Germline CDR1 is SGHNT and CDR2 is YYREEE (reference sequence). There are 15 residues in the CDR3. CDR3 DNA sequence: TGTGCCAGCAGCCTGAAAGCGGGAGCCCAAGAGACCCAGTACTTC. Its translation: CASSLKAGAQETQYF.

V and J are TRBV7-3 and TRBJ2-7; unclear D gene. The CDR3 spans 11 residues. Between the trimmed V and J ends, which lost 8 bases and 3 bases, there was a span of 8 bases. Germline CDR1 reads SGHTA; CDR2 reads FQGTGA. The CDR3 bases are TGTGCCAGCCAACAATACTACGAGCAGTACTTC. Its protein is CASQQYYEQYF.

There are a few counts of this clone. This chain joins TRBV19 and TRBJ2-3; no clear D. This CDR3 comprises 13 residues. Between the trimmed V and J ends, which lost 5 bases and 2 bases, there was a span of 8 bases. Germline V gene data show CDR1 as LNHDA and CDR2 as SQIVND (reference sequence). CDR3 coding DNA: TGTGCCAGTAGTCGTAGAGACACAGATACGCAGTATTTT. Translation gives CASSRRDTDTQYF.

This clone was counted a few times. V usage is TRBV5-1 and J usage is TRBJ2-3; maybe TRBD2 (5 bases). Deletions cut 4 bases from V and 4 bases from J, with 16 bases between. Looked up from germline, CDR1 is SGHRS and CDR2 is YFSETQ. The CDR3 contains 15 residues. CDR3 sequence: CASSGSGNGADTQYF. Here the CDR3 DNA reads TGCGCCAGCAGCGGTTCGGGTAACGGGGCAGATACGCAGTATTTT. The full variable domain, its missing parts supplied by reference TRBV5-1 and TRBJ2-3, is KAGVTQTPRYLIKTRGQQVTLSCSPISGHRSVSWYQQTPGQGLQFLFEYFSETQRNKGNFPGRFSGRQFSNSRSEMNVSTLELGDSALYLCASSGSGNGADTQYFGPGTRLTVL.

The chain recombines TRBV5-6 with TRBJ2-3, with D possibly TRBD2 on 6 matching bases. V was trimmed by 4 bases and J by 1 base, leaving 16 bases between them. Germline CDR1 reads SGHDT; CDR2 reads YYEEEE. This CDR3 is built from 16 residues. In DNA form, the CDR3 reads TGTGCCAGCAGCCGGGGATGGGGGGTCGGCACAGATACGCAGTATTTT. It is translated as CASSRGWGVGTDTQYF.

This clone showed up just a few times. The chain couples TRBV18 to TRBJ2-3; TRBD2 is a possible D gene (5 bases). The germline V gene has CDR1 KGHSH and CDR2 LQKENI. CDR3 size: 12 residues. Trimming pared 6 bases from V and 2 bases from J, leaving 6 bases between. CDR3 region: CASSTNTDTQYF. DNA of the CDR3: TGTGCCAGCTCGACTAACACAGATACGCAGTATTTT.

This clone was detected only a few times. The CDR3 is CASSPRARGTQYF. CDR3 DNA: TGTGCCAGCAGTCCCCGGGCTCGGGGTACGCAGTATTTT. The chain joins TRBV27 to TRBJ2-3, with D perhaps TRBD2 (5 bases). Trimming pared 5 bases from V and 8 bases from J, leaving 14 bases between. The CDR3 runs 13 residues. The germline CDR1 and CDR2 sequences are MNHEY and SMNVEV (reference sequence).

The chain uses TRBV6-1 and TRBJ1-3; possibly TRBD1 for D (6 bases). The CDR3 extends over 15 amino acids. Germline V gives CDR1 MNHNS, CDR2 SASEGT. Deletions cut 2 bases from V and 3 bases from J, with 11 bases between. The CDR3 sequence: CASSERGRGGNTIYF. The CDR3 DNA sequence: TGTGCCAGCAGTGAACGGGGCAGGGGTGGAAACACCATATATTTT.

The chain is built from TRBV27 and TRBJ2-2, with TRBD1 identical over 8 bases. The CDR3 extends over 15 amino acids. V trimming: 5 bases; J trimming: 4 bases; junction bases outside the gene matches: 6. The germline CDR1 and CDR2 sequences are MNHEY and SMNVEV (reference sequence). The CDR3 coding sequence is TGTGCCAGCAGTACTAGGACAGGGTCCACCGGGGAGCTGTTTTTT. This gives the protein CASSTRTGSTGELFF.

The rearrangement joins TRBV5-6 to TRBJ2-3; 10 bases map to TRBD1. Germline CDR1 reads SGHDT; CDR2 reads YYEEEE. V lost 3 bases, J lost 4 bases, and 2 bases stayed unmatched. The CDR3 is 14 residues long. In DNA form, the CDR3 reads TGTGCCAGCAGCTCCGGACAGGGGGCAGATACGCAGTATTTT. Translation: CASSSGQGADTQYF.